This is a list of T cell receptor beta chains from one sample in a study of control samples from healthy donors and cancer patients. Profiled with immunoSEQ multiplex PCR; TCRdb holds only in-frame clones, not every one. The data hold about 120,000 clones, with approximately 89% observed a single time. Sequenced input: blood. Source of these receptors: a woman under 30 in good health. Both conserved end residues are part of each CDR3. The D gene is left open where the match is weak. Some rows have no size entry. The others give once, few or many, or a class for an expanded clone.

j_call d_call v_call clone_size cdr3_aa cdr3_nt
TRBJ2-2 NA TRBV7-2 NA CASSFQGAFKTGELFF TGTGCCAGCAGCTTCCAAGGGGCTTTTAAGACCGGGGAGCTGTTTTTT
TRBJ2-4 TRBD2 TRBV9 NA CASSPPGTSGTNIQYF TGTGCCAGCAGCCCCCCCGGGACTAGCGGGACGAACATTCAGTACTTC
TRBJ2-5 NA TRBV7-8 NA CASSRRQETQYF TGTGCCAGCAGCCGCCGCCAAGAGACCCAGTACTTC
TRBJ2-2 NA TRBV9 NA CASSVGPDPGELFF TGTGCCAGCAGCGTAGGCCCCGACCCCGGGGAGCTGTTTTTT
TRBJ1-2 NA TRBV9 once CASSGKQVNYGYTF TGTGCCAGCAGCGGAAAACAGGTTAACTATGGCTACACCTTC
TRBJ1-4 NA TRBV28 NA CASRPNRDPTNEKLFF TGTGCCAGCAGACCTAACAGGGACCCAACTAATGAAAAACTGTTTTTT
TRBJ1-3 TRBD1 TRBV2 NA CASSVEGAGSGNTIYF TGTGCCAGCAGTGTAGAGGGGGCTGGCTCTGGAAACACCATATATTTT
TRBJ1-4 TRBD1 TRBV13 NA CASSYTGGGEEGLFF TGTGCCAGCAGCTATACAGGGGGAGGCGAGGAGGGACTGTTTTTT
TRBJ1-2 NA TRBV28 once CASSLSLTGGGYTF TGTGCCAGCAGTTTATCCCTGACAGGAGGTGGCTACACCTTC
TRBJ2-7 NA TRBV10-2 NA CASSAWSTEDPYEQYF TGCGCCAGCAGTGCTTGGTCGACAGAGGATCCCTACGAGCAGTACTTC
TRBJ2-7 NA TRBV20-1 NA CSARDPREQYF TGCAGTGCTAGAGATCCGAGGGAGCAGTACTTC
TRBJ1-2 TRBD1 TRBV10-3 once CAIRQGPSNYGYTF TGTGCCATCAGACAGGGGCCGTCGAACTATGGCTACACCTTC
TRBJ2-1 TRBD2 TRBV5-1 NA CASSLWGSGTYNEQFF TGCGCCAGCAGCTTGTGGGGTAGCGGGACTTACAATGAGCAGTTCTTC
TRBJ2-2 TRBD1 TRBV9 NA CASSSHRTGTNTGELFF TGTGCCAGCAGCTCGCACCGGACAGGGACGAACACCGGGGAGCTGTTTTTT
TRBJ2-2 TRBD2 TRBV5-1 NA CASSLSLAGGAGELFF TGCGCCAGCAGCTTGTCCCTAGCGGGAGGGGCCGGGGAGCTGTTTTTT
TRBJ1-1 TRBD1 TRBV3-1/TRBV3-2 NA CASSQGDRAGDTEAFF TGTGCCAGCAGCCAAGGCGACAGGGCGGGGGACACTGAAGCTTTCTTT
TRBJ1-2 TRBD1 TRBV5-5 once CASSLVRQGAGYTF TGTGCCAGCAGCTTGGTGAGACAGGGGGCTGGCTACACCTTC
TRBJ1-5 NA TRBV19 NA CASSMEGGLNQPQHF TGTGCCAGTAGTATGGAGGGGGGTCTGAATCAGCCCCAGCATTTT
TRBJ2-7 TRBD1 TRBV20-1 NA CSASGDRQGSYEQYF TGCAGTGCTAGTGGGGACAGGCAGGGGTCCTACGAGCAGTACTTC
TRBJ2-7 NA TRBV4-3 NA CASSQDPMLYEQYF TGCGCCAGCAGCCAAGATCCGATGCTCTACGAGCAGTACTTC
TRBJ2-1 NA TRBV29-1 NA CSALGGPGPLTSSYNEQFF TGCAGCGCCCTTGGGGGTCCGGGCCCACTCACGAGCTCCTACAATGAGCAGTTCTTC
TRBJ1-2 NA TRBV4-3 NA CASSQTTTGRANYGYTF TGCGCCAGCAGCCAAACCACCACAGGGAGAGCTAACTATGGCTACACCTTC
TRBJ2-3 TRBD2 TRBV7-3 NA CASSLHSGGTTDTQYF TGTGCCAGCAGCCTCCATAGCGGGGGGACAACAGATACGCAGTATTTT
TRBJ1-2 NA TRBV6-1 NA CASSEGRARWIGGYTF TGTGCCAGCAGTGAAGGAAGGGCCAGATGGATCGGGGGCTACACCTTC
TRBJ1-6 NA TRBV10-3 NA CAISRGSSYNSPLHF TGTGCCATCAGTCGCGGGAGCTCCTATAATTCACCCCTCCACTTT
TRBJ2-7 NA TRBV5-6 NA CASSFGAGSRGEQYF TGTGCCAGCAGCTTTGGGGCGGGCTCTCGGGGCGAGCAGTACTTC
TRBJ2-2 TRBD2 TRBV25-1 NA CASSESGRGTGELFF TGTGCCAGCAGTGAAAGCGGGAGGGGAACCGGGGAGCTGTTTTTT
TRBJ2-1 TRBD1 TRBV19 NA CASSRRDRVYNEQFF TGTGCCAGTAGCCGCCGGGACAGAGTATACAATGAGCAGTTCTTC
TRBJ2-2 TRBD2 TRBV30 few CAWSPGPSGYTGELFF TGTGCCTGGAGCCCAGGCCCTAGCGGATACACCGGGGAGCTGTTTTTT
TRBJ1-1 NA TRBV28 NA CASTLPPDRAFF TGTGCCAGCACTTTACCCCCCGATCGGGCTTTCTTT
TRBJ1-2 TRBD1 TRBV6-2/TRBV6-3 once CASSRTGPYGYTF TGTGCCAGCAGCCGGACAGGCCCCTATGGCTACACCTTC
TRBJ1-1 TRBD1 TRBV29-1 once CSVLTGGKSEAFF TGCAGCGTCCTGACAGGGGGCAAATCTGAAGCTTTCTTT
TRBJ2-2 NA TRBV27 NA CASSLIHPGSPAGELFF TGTGCCAGCAGTTTAATTCATCCCGGGAGTCCCGCCGGGGAGCTGTTTTTT
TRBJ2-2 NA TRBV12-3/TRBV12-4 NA CASSLGAELFF TGTGCCAGCAGTTTGGGAGCCGAGCTGTTTTTT
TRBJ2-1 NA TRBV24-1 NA CATSDFRGSGANEQFF TGTGCCACCAGTGATTTTAGGGGGTCGGGGGCCAATGAGCAGTTCTTC
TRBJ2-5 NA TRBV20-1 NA CSGRGSETQYF TGCAGTGGCAGGGGCTCAGAGACCCAGTACTTC
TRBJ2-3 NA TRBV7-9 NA CASSQNTGIPDTQYF TGTGCCAGCAGCCAGAATACAGGGATCCCAGATACGCAGTATTTT
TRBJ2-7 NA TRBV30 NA CAWSWYRGSPLSYEQYF TGTGCCTGGAGTTGGTATAGGGGTTCTCCGCTCTCCTACGAGCAGTACTTC
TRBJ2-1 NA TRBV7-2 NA CASSYSGLLDNEQFF TGTGCCAGCAGCTACTCAGGGTTGTTGGACAATGAGCAGTTCTTC
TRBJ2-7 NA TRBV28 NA CASTLSGGGFPYEQYF TGTGCCAGCACCTTGTCCGGAGGCGGTTTCCCCTACGAGCAGTACTTC
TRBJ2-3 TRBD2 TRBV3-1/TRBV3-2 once CASRNLAGAITDTQYF TGTGCCAGCAGGAACCTAGCGGGGGCCATTACAGATACGCAGTATTTT
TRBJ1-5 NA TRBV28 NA CASSFGQPQHF TGTGCCAGCAGTTTCGGTCAGCCCCAGCATTTT
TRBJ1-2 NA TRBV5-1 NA CASSFDGDYGYTF TGCGCCAGCAGCTTTGATGGGGACTATGGCTACACCTTC
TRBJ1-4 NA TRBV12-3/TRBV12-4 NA CASGASPNEKLFF TGTGCCAGCGGGGCTAGCCCAAATGAAAAACTGTTTTTT
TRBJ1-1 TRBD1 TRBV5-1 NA CASRRTGDGEAFF TGCGCCAGCAGACGGACAGGGGACGGTGAAGCTTTCTTT
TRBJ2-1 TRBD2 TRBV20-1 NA CSASPAGGLNEQFF TGCAGTGCTAGTCCAGCGGGGGGGCTCAATGAGCAGTTCTTC
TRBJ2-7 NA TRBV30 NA CAWTVGQVSSYEQYF TGTGCCTGGACGGTAGGGCAGGTCAGCTCCTACGAGCAGTACTTC
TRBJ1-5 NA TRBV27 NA CASSGGGTNQPQHF TGTGCCAGCAGTGGCGGGGGAACCAATCAGCCCCAGCATTTT
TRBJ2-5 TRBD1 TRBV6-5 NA CASSTQGQETQYF TGTGCCAGCAGTACACAGGGGCAAGAGACCCAGTACTTC
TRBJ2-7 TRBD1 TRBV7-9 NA CASSLAGTGIHEQYF TGTGCCAGCAGCTTAGCCGGGACAGGGATCCACGAGCAGTACTTC
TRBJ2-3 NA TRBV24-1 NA CATSVGSTDTQYF TGTGCCACCAGTGTGGGGAGCACAGATACGCAGTATTTT
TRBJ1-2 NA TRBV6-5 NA CASSYGYGYTF TGTGCCAGCAGTTACGGCTATGGCTACACCTTC
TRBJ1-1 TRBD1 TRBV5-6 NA CASSLLGTGGHTEAFF TGTGCCAGCAGCTTGCTCGGGACAGGGGGCCACACTGAAGCTTTCTTT